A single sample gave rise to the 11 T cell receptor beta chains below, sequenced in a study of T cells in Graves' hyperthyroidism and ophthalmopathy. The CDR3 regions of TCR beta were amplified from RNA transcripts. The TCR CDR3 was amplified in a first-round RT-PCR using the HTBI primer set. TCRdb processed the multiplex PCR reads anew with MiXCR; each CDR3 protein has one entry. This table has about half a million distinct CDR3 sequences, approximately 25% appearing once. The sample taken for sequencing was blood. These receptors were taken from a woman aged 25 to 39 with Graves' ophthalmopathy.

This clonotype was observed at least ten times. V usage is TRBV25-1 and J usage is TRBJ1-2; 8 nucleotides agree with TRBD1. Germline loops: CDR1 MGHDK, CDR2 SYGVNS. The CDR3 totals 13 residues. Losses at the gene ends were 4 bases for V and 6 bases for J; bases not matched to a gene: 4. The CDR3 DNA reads TGTGCCAGCAGTGGACAGGGGTATAATGGCTACACCTTC. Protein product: CASSGQGYNGYTF.

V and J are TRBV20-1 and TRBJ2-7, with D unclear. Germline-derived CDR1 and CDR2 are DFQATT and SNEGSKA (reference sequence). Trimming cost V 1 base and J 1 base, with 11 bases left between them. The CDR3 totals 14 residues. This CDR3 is CSARGLKWSYEQYF. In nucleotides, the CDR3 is TGCAGTGCTAGAGGACTTAAATGGTCCTACGAGCAGTACTTC.

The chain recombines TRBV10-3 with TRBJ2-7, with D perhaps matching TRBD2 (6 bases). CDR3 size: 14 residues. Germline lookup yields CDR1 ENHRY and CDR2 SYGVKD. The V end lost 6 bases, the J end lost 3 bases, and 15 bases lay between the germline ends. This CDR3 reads CAISARRENYEQYF. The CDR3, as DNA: TGTGCCATCAGCGCCCGGCGGGAAAACTACGAGCAGTACTTC.

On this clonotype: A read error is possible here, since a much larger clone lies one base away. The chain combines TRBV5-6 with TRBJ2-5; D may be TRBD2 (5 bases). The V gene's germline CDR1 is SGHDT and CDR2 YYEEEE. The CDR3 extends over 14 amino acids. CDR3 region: CASSPHAGQETQCF. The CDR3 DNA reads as TGTGCCAGCAGCCCGCATGCGGGCCAAGAGACCCAGTGCTTC.

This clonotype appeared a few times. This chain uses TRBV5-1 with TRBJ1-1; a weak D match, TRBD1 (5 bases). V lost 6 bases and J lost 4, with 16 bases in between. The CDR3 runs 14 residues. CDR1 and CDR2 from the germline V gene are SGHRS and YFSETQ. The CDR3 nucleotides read TGCGCCAGCACAAAAGAGAGGGGAGGCACTGAAGCTTTCTTT. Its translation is CASTKERGGTEAFF.

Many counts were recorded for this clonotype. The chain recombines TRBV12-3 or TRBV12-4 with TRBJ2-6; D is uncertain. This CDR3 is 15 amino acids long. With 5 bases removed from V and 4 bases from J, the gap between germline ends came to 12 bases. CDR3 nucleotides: TGTGCCAGCAGTCCCCGCCGGTCCGGGGCCAACGTCCTGACTTTC. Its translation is CASSPRRSGANVLTF.

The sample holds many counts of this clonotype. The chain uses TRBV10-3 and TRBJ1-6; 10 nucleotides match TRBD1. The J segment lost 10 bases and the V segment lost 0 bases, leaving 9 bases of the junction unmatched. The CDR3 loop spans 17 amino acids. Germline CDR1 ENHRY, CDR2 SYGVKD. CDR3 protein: CAISESLGTGEGSPLHF. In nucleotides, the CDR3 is TGTGCCATCAGTGAGTCGTTGGGGACAGGGGAAGGATCACCCCTCCACTTT.

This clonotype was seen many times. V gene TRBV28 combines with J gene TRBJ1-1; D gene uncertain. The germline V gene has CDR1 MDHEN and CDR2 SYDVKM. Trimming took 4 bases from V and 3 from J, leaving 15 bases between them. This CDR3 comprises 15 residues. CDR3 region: CASSSLGRQDTEAFF. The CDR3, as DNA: TGTGCCAGCAGTTCCCTAGGCAGGCAAGACACTGAAGCTTTCTTT. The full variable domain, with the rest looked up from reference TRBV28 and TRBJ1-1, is DVKVTQSSRYLVKRTGEKVFLECVQDMDHENMFWYRQDPGLGLRLIYFSYDVKMKEKGDIPEGYSVSREKKERFSLILESASTNQTSMYLCASSSLGRQDTEAFFGQGTRLTVV.

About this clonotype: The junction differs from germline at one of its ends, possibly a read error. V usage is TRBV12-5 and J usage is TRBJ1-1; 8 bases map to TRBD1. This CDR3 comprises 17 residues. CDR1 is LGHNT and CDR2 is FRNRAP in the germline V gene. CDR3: CASGLAHTGGKNTEAFF. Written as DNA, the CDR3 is TGTGCTAGTGGGTTGGCCCATACAGGGGGTAAGAACACTGAAGCTTTCTTT.

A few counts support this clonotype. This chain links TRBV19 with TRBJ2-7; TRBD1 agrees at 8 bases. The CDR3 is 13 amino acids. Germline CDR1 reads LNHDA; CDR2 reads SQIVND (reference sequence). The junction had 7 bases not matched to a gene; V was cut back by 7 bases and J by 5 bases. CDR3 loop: CASNMGQENEQYF. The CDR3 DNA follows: TGTGCCAGTAATATGGGACAGGAGAACGAGCAGTACTTC.

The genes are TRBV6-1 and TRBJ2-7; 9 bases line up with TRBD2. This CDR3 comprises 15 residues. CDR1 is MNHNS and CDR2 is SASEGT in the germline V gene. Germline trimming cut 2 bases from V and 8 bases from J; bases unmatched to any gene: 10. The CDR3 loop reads CASSERPSGNRQQYF. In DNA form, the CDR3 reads TGTGCCAGCAGTGAACGTCCTAGCGGGAACCGACAGCAGTACTTC.